Relative to its sample, the clone carrying this T cell receptor (beta chain) is medium-sized (0.01 to 0.1%). Its matching antigen is unknown. Time point described: week 35, safety follow-up. Vaccination used 300 ug of mutant IDH1 20-mer peptide per dose, with topical imiquimod. Patients came in for eight vaccinations, in weeks 1, 3, 5, 7, 11, 15, 19 and 23. Generated by immunoSEQ multiplex PCR, the TCRdb table keeps only in-frame clones and is missing some. The profile shows roughly 50,000 clones, roughly 80% of them singletons. The sample is drawn from a study of a mutant IDH1 vaccine in newly diagnosed glioma. Study-level background: Treated patients, averaging approximately 40 years, were roughly 60% male and around 40% female. Study-wide results and caveats: Pseudoprogression looked unconnected to shifts in top peripheral T cell clonotypes.

The CDR3 has 15 residues. V lost 5 bases and J lost 6, with 17 bases in between. The germline V gene has CDR1 SGHVS and CDR2 FQNEAQ. The specimen was PBMCs, collected from a glioma patient whose treatment included an IDH1 peptide vaccine. The TCR was taken from a woman aged 18 to 35 with glioma. The chain combines TRBV7-8 with TRBJ1-5; D is possibly TRBD1 (6 bases). The CDR3 loop reads CASSELQGPSQPQHF. CDR3 coding DNA: TGTGCCAGCAGCGAGTTACAGGGCCCCAGTCAGCCCCAGCATTTT.